The 27 T cell receptor beta chains reported below all come from one sample, sequenced in a study of identical twins. One entry per CDR3 protein results from TCRdb running MiXCR on the 5' RACE reads. The sample carries under 400,000 distinct CDR3 sequences, around 9% recorded once. The source material was naive T cells sorted from blood. The source of these receptors is a woman aged 45-65 years in good health.

This clonotype was seen more than once but under ten times. This rearrangement joins TRBV11-2 to TRBJ1-2; no reliable D call. The CDR3 has 12 residues. The V and J ends lost 1 base and 6 bases respectively, with 6 bases between them. In germline, CDR1 is SGHAT, CDR2 FQNNGV. CDR3 DNA sequence: TGTGCCAGCAGCTTAGTCGCGGATGGCTACACCTTC. It is translated as CASSLVADGYTF. Complete variable domain (other parts from reference TRBV11-2 and TRBJ1-2): EAGVAQSPRYKIIEKRQSVAFWCNPISGHATLYWYQQILGQGPKLLIQFQNNGVVDDSQLPKDRFSAERLKGVDSTLKIQPAKLEDSAVYLCASSLVADGYTFGSGTRLTVV.

This clonotype occurred a few times. The rearrangement links TRBV12-3 or TRBV12-4 to TRBJ2-1; D is undetermined. This CDR3 is 11 amino acids long. With 5 bases removed from V and 10 bases from J, the gap between germline ends came to 9 bases. DNA of the CDR3: TGTGCCAGCAGTCAAGGGCTAGAGCAGTTCTTC. Translation: CASSQGLEQFF.

This clonotype was seen ten or more times. The chain uses TRBV16 and TRBJ2-7; D remains unclear. V lost 1 base to trimming and J lost 3 bases, with 1 base between them. Germline V lookup: CDR1 KGHSY, CDR2 FQNENV. The CDR3 totals 11 residues. Here the CDR3 reads CASSQYYEQYF. The CDR3 nucleotides read TGTGCCAGCAGCCAATACTACGAGCAGTACTTC.

V and J are TRBV5-8 and TRBJ2-3, with 7 bases identical to TRBD2. The length of the CDR3 is 16 residues. The germline V gene encodes CDR1 SGHTS and CDR2 YDEGEE. V lost 4 bases to trimming and J lost 0 bases; unmatched junction nucleotides: 8. DNA for the CDR3: TGTGCCAGCAGCCGCCTAGCGGATATAAGCACAGATACGCAGTATTTT. It translates to CASSRLADISTDTQYF.

This clonotype was detected many times. The rearrangement uses TRBV27 and TRBJ2-6, with 7 bases fitting TRBD1. The CDR3 loop spans 14 amino acids. Trimming cost V 10 bases and J 2 bases; bases outside gene matches: 5. Per germline, CDR1 MNHEY and CDR2 SMNVEV (reference sequence). The CDR3 is CATSQGAGANVLTF. The CDR3 nucleotides read TGTGCCACTTCGCAGGGGGCTGGGGCCAACGTCCTGACTTTC.

The chain has TRBV27 and TRBJ2-3; a weak D match, TRBD1 (6 bases). CDR1 and CDR2 (germline): MNHEY, SMNVEV (reference sequence). Trimming took off 0 bases at V and 2 bases at J, with 15 bases between the two ends. This CDR3 comprises 17 residues. CDR3 DNA sequence: TGTGCCAGCAGTTTATCCGCCCGGGACATCACCACAGATACGCAGTATTTT. It is translated as CASSLSARDITTDTQYF.

This clonotype was seen repeatedly, ten times or more. The chain carries TRBV5-6 and TRBJ2-7, with 8 bases that match TRBD2. The CDR3 covers 14 residues. CDR1 is SGHDT, CDR2 YYEEEE, per germline. Unmatched junction bases numbered 9, after V lost 6 bases and J lost 4 bases. The CDR3 is CASTPGTREYEQYV. CDR3 in DNA: TGTGCCAGCACCCCAGGGACTAGAGAATACGAGCAGTACGTC.

This clonotype was seen repeatedly, ten times or more. The gene calls are TRBV5-1 and TRBJ2-1, with a tentative D call TRBD2 (6 bases). V lost 2 bases and J lost 7, with 10 bases in between. This CDR3 contains 13 residues. Germline CDR1 is SGHRS and CDR2 is YFSETQ. CDR3 sequence: CASSLGTLNEQFF. In DNA, the CDR3 is TGCGCCAGCAGCTTAGGGACTCTTAATGAGCAGTTCTTC.

This clonotype was recorded many times. This chain uses TRBV29-1 with TRBJ1-1; no clear D gene. Germline assignment: CDR1 SQVTM and CDR2 ANQGSEA. V lost 2 bases to trimming and J lost 1 base, with 8 bases between them. The CDR3 covers 13 residues. This chain's CDR3 is CSVERAGNTEAFF. For the CDR3, the DNA is TGCAGCGTTGAAAGGGCAGGGAACACTGAAGCTTTCTTT.

In this sample, this clonotype turned up many times. The gene calls are TRBV12-3 or TRBV12-4 and TRBJ2-1; 10 bases are shared with TRBD1. The V segment lost 5 bases and the J segment 9 bases; nucleotides outside the gene matches: 10. The CDR3 runs to 15 residues. CDR3 DNA sequence: TGTGCCAGCAGTATACGGGACAGGGGTGGGGGTGAGCAGTTCTTC. Protein product: CASSIRDRGGGEQFF.

This clonotype has only a few counts. This chain uses TRBV20-1 with TRBJ2-1, with 8 bases fitting TRBD1. The CDR3 extends over 14 amino acids. Germline loops: CDR1 DFQATT, CDR2 SNEGSKA (reference sequence). V trimming: 2 bases; J trimming: 5 bases; junction bases outside the gene matches: 5. The CDR3 DNA reads TGCAGTGCTAGAAGGGGACAGGTAAACAATGAGCAGTTCTTC. Protein sequence: CSARRGQVNNEQFF.

The chain couples TRBV6-1 to TRBJ2-7; 8 bases match TRBD2. The CDR3 is 14 residues long. CDR1 MNHNS and CDR2 SASEGT come from the germline V gene. Trimming took 6 bases from V and 4 from J; bases not matched to a gene: 8. CDR3 amino acids: CASRVSGERYEQYV. CDR3 bases: TGTGCCAGCAGAGTTAGCGGGGAGCGATACGAGCAGTACGTC.

The rearrangement joins TRBV20-1 to TRBJ2-1; the D gene is possibly TRBD2 (5 bases). CDR3 length: 13 amino acids. Looked up from germline, CDR1 is DFQATT and CDR2 is SNEGSKA (reference sequence). The CDR3: CKGLRSGHNEQFF. DNA of the CDR3: TGCAAAGGGCTGCGCAGCGGACACAATGAGCAGTTCTTC.

This clonotype was detected ten times or more. This sequence joins TRBV15 and TRBJ1-3; D remains unclear. Trimming took 3 bases from V and 0 from J, leaving 6 bases between them. Germline lookup yields CDR1 LNHNV and CDR2 YYDKDF (reference sequence). The length of the CDR3 is 14 residues. CDR3 sequence reads: CATSSSNSGNTIYF. The CDR3 region has the DNA TGTGCCACCAGCAGCAGTAACTCTGGAAACACCATATATTTT. The entire variable domain, with the rest obtained from reference TRBV15 and TRBJ1-3, is as follows: DAMVIQNPRYQVTQFGKPVTLSCSQTLNHNVMYWYQQKSSQAPKLLFHYYDKDFNNEADTPDNFQSRRPNTSFCFLDIRSPGLGDTAMYLCATSSSNSGNTIYFGEGSWLTVV.

This sequence joins TRBV12-3 or TRBV12-4 and TRBJ1-1, with 9 positions matching TRBD1. V lost 6 bases, J lost 1 base, and 3 bases stayed unmatched. The CDR3 length is 14 residues. The CDR3 DNA is TGTGCCAGCAGACCGACAGGGGGGAACACTGAAGCTTTCTTT. This encodes CASRPTGGNTEAFF.

The chain uses TRBV12-3 or TRBV12-4 and TRBJ2-7; a possible D gene is TRBD2 (7 bases). CDR3 length: 15 amino acids. Trimming cost V 6 bases and J 3 bases, with 18 bases left between them. CDR3 loop: CASSGDTSSGYEQYV. CDR3 nucleotide sequence: TGTGCCAGCAGCGGGGACACCTCTAGCGGCTACGAGCAGTACGTC.

Points on this clonotype: This may arise from a read error, as a much more abundant clone is one base away. This CDR3 is missing its conserved last phenylalanine or tryptophan, likely due to a read error. J is TRBJ2-1 and V is TRBV5-1, with TRBD2 identical over 8 bases. This CDR3 contains 15 residues. The germline CDR1 and CDR2 sequences are SGHRS and YFSETQ. Germline trimming cut 4 bases from V and 1 base from J; bases unmatched to any gene: 4. CDR3 bases: TGCGCCAGCAGCCCACGGGAGGGATCCTACAATGAGCAGTTCTGC. As protein: CASSPREGSYNEQFC.

This clonotype occurred many times. V and J are TRBV5-5 and TRBJ2-7; 7 bases agree with TRBD2. The CDR3 covers 14 residues. The germline V gene encodes CDR1 SGHKS and CDR2 YYEKEE (reference sequence). Trimming took 0 bases from V and 2 from J; bases not matched to a gene: 2. CDR3 nucleotide sequence: TGTGCCAGCAGCTTGGCAGCGGGAACCTACGAGCAGTACTTC. It yields the protein CASSLAAGTYEQYF.

This clonotype was seen a handful of times. The chain carries TRBV6-1 and TRBJ1-1; D remains ambiguous. V was trimmed by 7 bases and J by 7 bases, leaving 19 bases between them. The CDR3 extends over 14 amino acids. The germline V gene has CDR1 MNHNS and CDR2 SASEGT. Here the CDR3 DNA reads TGTGCCAGCAAGGAACCCGTTAGGGATTATGAAGCTTTCTTT. Its translation: CASKEPVRDYEAFF.

The rearrangement links TRBV5-1 to TRBJ1-1, with a weak D call TRBD1 (5 bases). Trimming took off 2 bases at V and 5 bases at J, with 10 bases between the two ends. The germline gives CDR1 SGHRS, CDR2 YFSETQ. CDR3 length: 13 residues. The CDR3 reads CASSFEEGTEAFF. CDR3 bases: TGCGCCAGCAGCTTTGAGGAGGGGACTGAAGCTTTCTTT.

This clonotype has just a few counts. The genes are TRBV12-3 or TRBV12-4 and TRBJ2-7; no reliable D call. V lost 1 base and J 0 bases, leaving 7 bases between the germline ends. The CDR3 totals 14 residues. CDR3 bases: TGTGCCAGCAGTTTAGGACTGGCCTCCTACGAGCAGTACTTC. This gives the protein CASSLGLASYEQYF.

This clonotype has at least ten counts. The J gene is TRBJ2-7, the V gene TRBV29-1; 7 nucleotides agree with TRBD1. The CDR3 spans 12 residues. The trim removed 5 bases at V and 5 bases at J, leaving 6 bases unmatched. Germline V gene lookup returns CDR1 SQVTM and CDR2 ANQGSEA. The CDR3 region has the DNA TGCAGCGTTCGAGGGGGCGGCCACGAGCAGTACTTC. Protein sequence: CSVRGGGHEQYF.

The V call is TRBV12-3 or TRBV12-4, the J call TRBJ2-3; 12 bases line up with TRBD2. CDR3 length: 17 residues. After removal of 2 bases from V and 4 bases from J, the junction contained 7 bases not matched to a gene. The CDR3, as DNA: TGTGCCAGCAGTTTATTCACTAGCGGGAGGTACGCAGATACGCAGTATTTT. Translating gives CASSLFTSGRYADTQYF.

The chain carries TRBV4-2 and TRBJ2-1, with D perhaps being TRBD1 or TRBD2 (5 bases each). This CDR3 is 13 amino acids long. V lost 1 base and J 11 bases, leaving 12 bases between the germline ends. The germline V gene has CDR1 LGHNA and CDR2 YNFKEQ. For the CDR3, the DNA is TGTGCCAGCAGCCAAGGTCCGGGACGCCAGCAGTTCTTC. Translation: CASSQGPGRQQFF.

This clonotype was detected ten times or more. V and J are TRBV5-1 and TRBJ2-5; TRBD2 matches 13 bases. The length of the CDR3 is 15 residues. Trimming at V came to 6 bases and at J to 2 bases, leaving 4 bases not matched to a gene. Germline assignment: CDR1 SGHRS and CDR2 YFSETQ. The CDR3 region is CASKLAGGPQETQYF. As DNA, the CDR3 is TGCGCCAGCAAACTAGCGGGAGGGCCGCAAGAGACCCAGTACTTC.

Only a few counts were recorded for this clonotype. The rearrangement joins TRBV5-1 to TRBJ1-1, with 7 bases aligning to TRBD1. The CDR3 is 15 residues long. J gave up 4 bases and V 4 bases, and 10 bases lay outside the gene matches. Germline V gene data show CDR1 as SGHRS and CDR2 as YFSETQ. CDR3 in amino acids: CASSTSGTAGTEAFF. In DNA form, the CDR3 reads TGCGCCAGCAGCACTTCCGGGACAGCGGGCACTGAAGCTTTCTTT.

This clonotype has ten or more counts. The genes are TRBV3-1 and TRBJ2-1, with TRBD2 matching 9 bases. Germline V gene lookup returns CDR1 LGHDT and CDR2 YNNKEL (reference sequence). J gave up 8 bases and V 3 bases, and 8 bases lay outside the gene matches. There are 15 residues in the CDR3. The CDR3 loop reads CASSQAGTSRDEQFF. The DNA for the CDR3 is TGTGCCAGCAGCCAGGCCGGGACTAGCAGGGATGAGCAGTTCTTC.